The 20 T cell receptor beta chains listed next were all sequenced from one sample in a study of cytomegalovirus exposure and HLA in healthy donors. The PCR was carried out with 60 Vbeta primers and 13 Jbeta primers. Profiling relied on immunoSEQ multiplex PCR, and the TCRdb table lists in-frame clones only, not all of them. The sample records around 65,000 clones, approximately 78% being singletons. The specimen was PBMCs. Receptor source: a girl between 5 and 17 years old in good health and CMV-seropositive.

The rearrangement joins TRBV5-8 to TRBJ2-2; 10 bases align to TRBD1. The V segment lost 2 bases and the J segment 5 bases; nucleotides outside the gene matches: 6. The CDR3 has 16 amino acids. Germline CDR1 SGHTS, CDR2 YDEGEE. The CDR3 loop reads CASSFSDRGHTGELFF. CDR3 DNA: TGTGCCAGCAGCTTCTCTGACAGGGGGCATACCGGGGAGCTGTTTTTT.

CDR3 sequence (DNA): TGTGCCAGCAGTCCTCCCGGTTTGGGGCGGGGCGAGCAGTACTTC. Encoded protein: CASSPPGLGRGEQYF. The V gene is TRBV28, the J gene TRBJ2-7; the D gene is possibly TRBD2 (6 bases). CDR3 size: 15 residues. Germline V CDR1 and CDR2: MDHEN, SYDVKM. Trimming removed 5 bases from V and 6 bases from J, with 20 bases in between. Full variable domain (missing parts from reference TRBV28 and TRBJ2-7): DVKVTQSSRYLVKRTGEKVFLECVQDMDHENMFWYRQDPGLGLRLIYFSYDVKMKEKGDIPEGYSVSREKKERFSLILESASTNQTSMYLCASSPPGLGRGEQYFGPGTRLTVT.

This clone appeared a single time. The rearrangement joins TRBV28 to TRBJ1-2, with no clear D. V was trimmed by 2 bases and J by 2 bases, leaving 9 bases between them. Germline V gene lookup returns CDR1 MDHEN and CDR2 SYDVKM. The CDR3 is made up of 14 amino acids. CDR3 sequence reads: CASSLGRGNYGYTF. CDR3 sequence (DNA): TGTGCCAGCAGTTTAGGGAGAGGAAACTATGGCTACACCTTC.

The chain recombines TRBV30 with TRBJ2-1, with 13 bases identical to TRBD2. V shed 1 base, J shed 12 bases, and the junction held 12 bases outside the gene matches. The germline CDR1 and CDR2 sequences are GTSNPN and SVGIG (reference sequence). The CDR3 spans 16 residues. This CDR3 reads CAWSGVGLAGFLGQFF. CDR3 DNA: TGTGCCTGGAGTGGGGTGGGACTAGCGGGATTTTTGGGGCAGTTCTTC.

The V call is TRBV23-1, the J call TRBJ1-1; D gene ambiguous. TRBV23-1 is flagged as an ORF with uncertain function. This CDR3 region has 15 residues. The V and J ends lost 2 bases and 1 base respectively, with 11 bases between them. CDR3: CASSQVGRTNTEAFF. The CDR3, as DNA: TGCGCCAGCAGTCAAGTTGGGAGGACGAACACTGAAGCTTTCTTT.

This chain uses TRBV4-1 with TRBJ1-6, with a weak D call TRBD1 (5 bases). Looked up from germline, CDR1 is MGHRA and CDR2 is YSYEKL. Trimming pared 1 base from V and 0 bases from J, leaving 10 bases between. The CDR3 runs to 17 residues. The CDR3 DNA reads as TGCGCCAGCAGCCAAGCAGGGCCGAGCTCCTATAATTCACCCCTCCACTTT. Translating it yields CASSQAGPSSYNSPLHF.

This clone came up a few times. This chain links TRBV4-2 with TRBJ2-5; 8 bases map to TRBD2. The CDR3 consists of 16 residues. Germline assignment: CDR1 LGHNA and CDR2 YNFKEQ. The trim removed 0 bases at V and 4 bases at J, leaving 7 bases unmatched. CDR3 coding DNA: TGTGCCAGCAGCCAAGATGGGAGCGGGAGACGAGAGACCCAGTACTTC. Its translation: CASSQDGSGRRETQYF.

The V gene is TRBV9, the J gene TRBJ2-7, with D perhaps TRBD2 (6 bases). Trimming took off 4 bases at V and 3 bases at J, with 20 bases between the two ends. Germline CDR1 SGDLS, CDR2 YYNGEE. This CDR3 comprises 16 residues. CDR3 bases: TGTGCCAGCAGCCCGAGCCCGGGACTTGGTCGCTACGAGCAGTACTTC. Translating it yields CASSPSPGLGRYEQYF.

There are a few counts of this clone. V is TRBV4-1 and J is TRBJ1-5; TRBD1 is a possible D gene (5 bases). This CDR3 is 14 amino acids long. Germline lookup yields CDR1 MGHRA and CDR2 YSYEKL. V was pared by 1 base and J by 3 bases, with 7 bases between. CDR3: CASSQGQYNQPQHF. The CDR3 nucleotides are TGCGCCAGCAGCCAAGGACAGTACAATCAGCCCCAGCATTTT.

The rearrangement uses TRBV29-1 and TRBJ2-7; the D gene is possibly TRBD2 (6 bases). V shed 5 bases and J shed 2 bases, with 16 bases lying between them. The CDR3 is 14 residues long. Per the germline V gene, CDR1 is SQVTM and CDR2 is ANQGSEA. This chain's CDR3 is CSVLIQASAYEQYF. The CDR3, as DNA: TGCAGCGTTCTCATCCAGGCTAGCGCCTACGAGCAGTACTTC.

V and J are TRBV5-8 and TRBJ2-7; TRBD1 is a possible D gene (5 bases). The V and J ends lost 0 bases and 6 bases respectively, with 16 bases between them. The CDR3 has 15 residues. Germline loops: CDR1 SGHTS, CDR2 YDEGEE. The CDR3: CASSLVTVLLGEQYF. The CDR3 DNA reads TGTGCCAGCAGCTTGGTGACAGTATTGCTCGGCGAGCAGTACTTC.

The chain has TRBV7-2 and TRBJ1-4, with 8 bases identical to TRBD1. V lost 3 bases, J lost 7 bases, and 1 base stayed unmatched. The CDR3 length is 13 residues. Germline CDR1 is SGHTA and CDR2 is FQGNSA. The CDR3 sequence is CASSFDRGEKLFF. As DNA, the CDR3 is TGTGCCAGCAGCTTCGACAGGGGTGAAAAACTGTTTTTT.

Comment on this clone: At the DNA level, this CDR3 is encoded by other sequences in the same sample as well. The rearrangement uses TRBV19 and TRBJ1-5, with D perhaps matching TRBD1 (5 bases). The V end was cut by 3 bases, the J end by 5 bases, with 8 bases between. Germline V lookup: CDR1 LNHDA, CDR2 SQIVND (reference sequence). CDR3 length: 13 residues. The CDR3 protein is CASSIDRDQPQHF. The CDR3 region has the DNA TGTGCCAGTAGTATTGACAGAGATCAGCCCCAGCATTTT.

V gene TRBV28 combines with J gene TRBJ1-6, with 7 bases lining up with TRBD1. The junction had 4 bases not matched to a gene; V was cut back by 4 bases and J by 4 bases. The CDR3 spans 15 residues. The germline CDR1 and CDR2 sequences are MDHEN and SYDVKM. CDR3: CASSSPGQYNSPLHF. CDR3 DNA: TGTGCCAGCAGTTCCCCGGGACAGTATAATTCACCCCTCCACTTT.

The gene calls are TRBV7-2 and TRBJ1-2; perhaps TRBD1 as D (5 bases). Trimming removed 6 bases at V and 5 bases at J, with 13 bases between. The CDR3 spans 13 residues. Germline V lookup: CDR1 SGHTA, CDR2 FQGNSA. The CDR3: CASSPTGGYGYTF. In nucleotides, the CDR3 is TGTGCCAGCAGTCCAACCGGGGGTTATGGCTACACCTTC. Using reference TRBV7-2 and TRBJ1-2 for the parts outside the CDR3, the full variable domain is GAGVSQSPSNKVTEKGKDVELRCDPISGHTALYWYRQSLGQGLEFLIYFQGNSAPDKSGLPSDRFSAERTGGSVSTLTIQRTQQEDSAVYLCASSPTGGYGYTFGSGTRLTVV.

CDR3: CASSSSRGDQPQHF. The DNA of the CDR3 is TGTGCCAGCAGCTCGAGCAGGGGGGATCAGCCCCAGCATTTT. This rearrangement joins TRBV9 to TRBJ1-5; TRBD1 agrees at 7 bases. V gave up 4 bases and J gave up 5 bases; unmatched junction bases: 6. Germline V CDR1 and CDR2: SGDLS, YYNGEE. The CDR3 spans 14 residues. The full variable domain, its missing parts supplied by reference TRBV9 and TRBJ1-5, is DSGVTQTPKHLITATGQRVTLRCSPRSGDLSVYWYQQSLDQGLQFLIQYYNGEERAKGNILERFSAQQFPDLHSELNLSSLELGDSALYFCASSSSRGDQPQHFGDGTRLSIL.

This clone rates as medium-sized. The J gene is TRBJ2-1, the V gene TRBV7-2; 7 bases line up with TRBD2. The CDR3 is made up of 14 amino acids. J lost 4 bases, V lost 1 base, and 1 base had no gene match. Germline V gives CDR1 SGHTA, CDR2 FQGNSA. CDR3 sequence (DNA): TGTGCCAGCAGCTTAGGAGCGGGGTACAATGAGCAGTTCTTC. It encodes CASSLGAGYNEQFF.

In this sample, this clone turned up a few times. This chain joins TRBV5-1 and TRBJ1-1, with a possible D match to TRBD1 (6 bases). Trimming took 4 bases from V and 0 from J, leaving 16 bases between them. In germline, CDR1 is SGHRS, CDR2 YFSETQ. The CDR3 has 16 amino acids. CDR3 sequence (DNA): TGCGCCAGCAGCGAATCACAGGGAATCATGAACACTGAAGCTTTCTTT. Protein sequence: CASSESQGIMNTEAFF.

This clone was seen only a few times. This rearrangement joins TRBV7-2 to TRBJ2-7; D unresolved. V gave up 6 bases and J gave up 10 bases, with 19 bases separating them. CDR1 is SGHTA, CDR2 FQGNSA, per germline. The CDR3 sequence is 13 residues long. The CDR3 DNA sequence: TGTGCCAGCAGTTCAGCAGGCACCATCGAACAGTACTTC. Translating gives CASSSAGTIEQYF.

This clone was seen more than once but under ten times. The chain is built from TRBV10-3 and TRBJ1-1, with TRBD1 as a possible D gene (6 bases). CDR1 and CDR2 from the germline V gene are ENHRY and SYGVKD. The CDR3 is 13 residues long. V lost 4 bases and J 3 bases, leaving 9 bases between the germline ends. The CDR3 spells CAISGTEDTEAFF. CDR3 coding DNA: TGTGCCATCAGTGGGACAGAGGACACTGAAGCTTTCTTT.